Each of the 25 T cell receptor beta chains below was sequenced from the same sample in a study of T-cell memory formation after mild COVID-19. TCRdb reprocessed the 5' RACE reads with MiXCR, giving one entry per CDR3 protein. This table has roughly 560,000 distinct CDR3 sequences, over 20% appearing once. Sequencing was done on a sample of PBMCs or a T cell subset sorted from them (not recorded which). The origin of the receptors is an adult woman who had mild COVID-19 (a few samples of this study predate the infection). Cell type and time point are not known.

This clonotype was observed many times. V and J are TRBV9 and TRBJ1-5; D may be TRBD1 (6 bases). This CDR3 is 15 amino acids long. In germline, CDR1 is SGDLS, CDR2 YYNGEE. Trimming removed 0 bases at V and 3 bases at J, with 10 bases between. CDR3 amino acids: CASSVGHRDNQPQHF. The CDR3 DNA is TGTGCCAGCAGCGTAGGTCACAGGGACAATCAGCCCCAGCATTTT.

The chain joins TRBV6-2 or TRBV6-3 to TRBJ2-3; a weak D match, TRBD2 (6 bases). The CDR3 has 18 residues. Germline values: CDR1 MNHEY, CDR2 SVGEGT. Between the trimmed V and J ends, which lost 2 bases and 2 bases, there was a span of 20 bases. In DNA, the CDR3 is TGTGCCAGCAGTTACAAGGAGGGACTTCGGCTACCCACAGATACGCAGTATTTT. This gives the protein CASSYKEGLRLPTDTQYF.

This chain uses TRBV2 with TRBJ1-6, with a tentative D call TRBD1 (6 bases). V lost 8 bases and J lost 10, with 27 bases in between. The CDR3 has 17 amino acids. Germline loops: CDR1 SNHLY, CDR2 FYNNEI. For the CDR3, the DNA is TGTGCCAGCTCTCCGCCCAGGGGCGGGCCCTCCGGGTCACCCCTCCACTTT. It is translated as CASSPPRGGPSGSPLHF.

This clonotype was seen a few times. The gene calls are TRBV3-1 and TRBJ2-1; TRBD1 is a possible D gene (6 bases). Germline V CDR1 and CDR2: LGHDT, YNNKEL (reference sequence). The CDR3 has 17 amino acids. Trimming left V 1 base short and J 7 bases short, with 20 bases between. CDR3 sequence (DNA): TGTGCCAGCAGCCAAGCGGCCACAGGGAGAACCCGGAATGAGCAGTTCTTC. The encoded protein is CASSQAATGRTRNEQFF.

This clonotype was seen a handful of times. The chain has TRBV4-1 and TRBJ2-7, with D unresolved. V was trimmed by 0 bases and J by 8 bases, leaving 8 bases between them. Germline values: CDR1 MGHRA, CDR2 YSYEKL. The CDR3 is 12 residues long. The CDR3 is CASSQDLGKQYF. The CDR3, as DNA: TGCGCCAGCAGCCAAGATCTTGGGAAGCAGTACTTC.

In its sample, this clonotype was seen a few times. V is TRBV7-2 and J is TRBJ2-1, with a weak D call TRBD1 (6 bases). CDR3 length equals 15 residues. Germline loops: CDR1 SGHTA, CDR2 FQGNSA. The germline V and J ends were trimmed by 5 bases and 7 bases, with 18 bases remaining between them. CDR3 coding DNA: TGTGCCAGCAGCCTAACCCCGGACAGTCATAATGAGCAGTTCTTC. Translated, it gives CASSLTPDSHNEQFF.

This clonotype was detected only a few times. The chain combines TRBV10-3 with TRBJ1-1; D is ambiguous. CDR3 length equals 14 residues. Germline CDR1 ENHRY, CDR2 SYGVKD. V lost 9 bases to trimming and J lost 0 bases, with 14 bases between them. The CDR3 DNA reads as TGTGCCATGGCGGGGTCGCCCATGAACACTGAAGCTTTCTTT. Amino acid sequence: CAMAGSPMNTEAFF.

J is TRBJ2-2 and V is TRBV3-1; the match to TRBD2 covers 11 bases. There are 17 residues in the CDR3. J gave up 1 base and V 4 bases, and 5 bases lay outside the gene matches. Germline V gives CDR1 LGHDT, CDR2 YNNKEL (reference sequence). This CDR3 reads CASSRYGTSGNTGELFF. The CDR3 DNA is TGTGCCAGCAGCCGATACGGGACTAGCGGGAACACCGGGGAGCTGTTTTTT. The full variable domain, in which reference TRBV3-1 and TRBJ2-2 provide the parts outside the CDR3, is DTAVSQTPKYLVTQMGNDKSIKCEQNLGHDTMYWYKQDSKKFLKIMFSYNNKELIINETVPNRFSPKSPDKAHLNLHINSLELGDSAVYFCASSRYGTSGNTGELFFGEGSRLTVL.

This clonotype appeared a few times. This sequence joins TRBV4-1 and TRBJ2-5, with 9 bases lining up with TRBD1. The CDR3 is made up of 21 amino acids. Germline V gene data show CDR1 as MGHRA and CDR2 as YSYEKL. The V segment lost 0 bases and the J segment 0 bases; nucleotides outside the gene matches: 17. CDR3 coding DNA: TGCGCCAGCAGCCAAGAGGGTGATGGGACAGGGTACAAAAGGCACCAAGAGACCCAGTACTTC. Amino acid sequence: CASSQEGDGTGYKRHQETQYF.

The J gene is TRBJ1-1, the V gene TRBV2, with TRBD1 as a possible D gene (5 bases). Germline V gene lookup returns CDR1 SNHLY and CDR2 FYNNEI. The CDR3 is 14 residues long. V gave up 5 bases and J gave up 1 base, with 11 bases separating them. CDR3 bases: TGTGCCAGCAGTTCCGGGGCGGCGAACACTGAAGCTTTCTTT. Its protein is CASSSGAANTEAFF.

This clonotype was detected only a few times. The chain carries TRBV12-3 or TRBV12-4 and TRBJ2-3, with 8 nucleotides matching TRBD2. This CDR3 has 14 amino acids. The J segment lost 2 bases and the V segment lost 6 bases, leaving 4 bases of the junction unmatched. CDR3: CASRGSGATDTQYF. The DNA of the CDR3 is TGTGCCAGCAGGGGTAGCGGGGCCACAGATACGCAGTATTTT.

The V gene is TRBV6-2 or TRBV6-3, the J gene TRBJ2-7; D perhaps matches TRBD2 (5 bases). Germline values: CDR1 MNHEY, CDR2 SVGEGT. With 2 bases removed from V and 3 bases from J, the gap between germline ends came to 8 bases. The CDR3 is 13 amino acids. This CDR3 is CASSYEGLYEQYF. CDR3 DNA sequence: TGTGCCAGCAGTTACGAGGGCCTCTACGAGCAGTACTTC.

The chain uses TRBV12-3 or TRBV12-4 and TRBJ2-1; 7 bases line up with TRBD1. J lost 0 bases, V lost 7 bases, and 3 bases had no gene match. The CDR3 runs 14 residues. The CDR3 coding sequence is TGTGCCAGCACCCGACAGGGCTCCTACAATGAGCAGTTCTTC. Translation: CASTRQGSYNEQFF.

The chain carries TRBV27 and TRBJ2-5; TRBD1 is a possible D gene (6 bases). Between the trimmed V and J ends, which lost 6 bases and 1 base, there was a span of 12 bases. Looked up from germline, CDR1 is MNHEY and CDR2 is SMNVEV (reference sequence). The CDR3 consists of 14 residues. CDR3 in DNA: TGTGCCAGCAGACTGGGACACTTCCAAGAGACCCAGTACTTC. It specifies CASRLGHFQETQYF.

The V call is TRBV7-9, the J call TRBJ2-3, with D possibly matching TRBD2 (6 bases). Trimming stripped 7 bases from V and 0 bases from J, with 14 bases between. Germline assignment: CDR1 SEHNR and CDR2 FQNEAQ (reference sequence). The length of the CDR3 is 15 residues. CDR3 DNA: TGTGCCAGCACACCGCCGGGACTGAGCACAGATACGCAGTATTTT. Translated: CASTPPGLSTDTQYF.

This chain uses TRBV4-1 with TRBJ1-1, with 7 bases that match TRBD1. Germline V gene sequence: CDR1 MGHRA, CDR2 YSYEKL. V gave up 3 bases and J gave up 4 bases; unmatched junction bases: 5. This CDR3 has 14 residues. The CDR3 DNA follows: TGCGCCAGCAGCCACAACAGGGGAGGCACTGAAGCTTTCTTT. This sequence encodes CASSHNRGGTEAFF.

This clonotype was found a few times. The rearrangement joins TRBV29-1 to TRBJ1-2; no clear D. Germline lookup yields CDR1 SQVTM and CDR2 ANQGSEA. Between the trimmed V and J ends, which lost 5 bases and 4 bases, there was a span of 11 bases. This CDR3 is 12 amino acids long. The CDR3 nucleotides are TGCAGCGTTACCCGGGCTGGCTATGGCTACACCTTC. Encoded protein: CSVTRAGYGYTF.

V is TRBV6-2 or TRBV6-3 and J is TRBJ1-2, with D maybe TRBD1 (6 bases). This CDR3 is built from 13 residues. V lost 2 bases and J lost 7, with 11 bases in between. The germline gives CDR1 MNHEY, CDR2 SVGEGT. The CDR3 reads CASSYTGAGGYTF. CDR3 DNA: TGTGCCAGCAGTTACACGGGGGCCGGTGGCTACACCTTC.

The V call is TRBV19, the J call TRBJ2-1, with a possible D match to TRBD2 (6 bases). Trimming pared 6 bases from V and 13 bases from J, leaving 22 bases between. This CDR3 has 14 residues. Germline CDR1 is LNHDA and CDR2 is SQIVND (reference sequence). As DNA, the CDR3 is TGTGCCAGTAGGGAGGGAGCCACTGTAAATAGACAGTTCTTC. Residues: CASREGATVNRQFF.

This chain links TRBV24-1 with TRBJ1-1; 7 bases line up with TRBD1. After removal of 4 bases from V and 2 bases from J, the junction contained 6 bases not matched to a gene. CDR3 length: 15 residues. Looked up from germline, CDR1 is KGHDR and CDR2 is SFDVKD. CDR3 loop: CATSETGLPNTEAFF. The CDR3 DNA is TGTGCCACCAGTGAGACAGGGCTCCCCAACACTGAAGCTTTCTTT.

The V call is TRBV7-9, the J call TRBJ1-1; TRBD1 is a possible D gene (5 bases). CDR1 is SEHNR and CDR2 is FQNEAQ in the germline V gene (reference sequence). The CDR3 has 14 residues. Trimming stripped 5 bases from V and 5 bases from J, with 15 bases between. CDR3 coding DNA: TGTGCCAGCAGCGAAAACGGCAGGGAAACTGAAGCTTTCTTT. Amino acid sequence: CASSENGRETEAFF.

The chain uses TRBV13 and TRBJ2-5; 7 bases are shared with TRBD2. Germline V CDR1 and CDR2: PRHDT, FYEKMQ (reference sequence). This CDR3 contains 17 residues. Trimming took 1 base from V and 3 from J; bases not matched to a gene: 11. CDR3 protein: CASSLEPASGGEETQYF. The CDR3 DNA is TGTGCCAGCAGCTTAGAGCCCGCGTCGGGGGGAGAAGAGACCCAGTACTTC. Together with reference TRBV13 and TRBJ2-5, the CDR3 gives the full variable domain: AAGVIQSPRHLIKEKRETATLKCYPIPRHDTVYWYQQGPGQDPQFLISFYEKMQSDKGSIPDRFSAQQFSDYHSELNMSSLELGDSALYFCASSLEPASGGEETQYFGPGTRLLVL.

This chain links TRBV5-1 with TRBJ2-7; D possibly corresponds to TRBD1 (5 bases). The CDR3 runs to 14 residues. From germline, CDR1 is SGHRS and CDR2 YFSETQ. V was shortened by 4 bases and J by 0 bases, with 11 bases between the two germline ends. DNA of the CDR3: TGCGCCAGCAGCCGATTGACAGCCTCCTACGAGCAGTACTTC. Its protein is CASSRLTASYEQYF.

This chain connects TRBV29-1 to TRBJ1-2; TRBD1 is a possible D gene (5 bases). The CDR3 has 11 amino acids. Trimming removed 3 bases from V and 8 bases from J, with 10 bases in between. CDR1 SQVTM and CDR2 ANQGSEA come from the germline V gene. The CDR3 region is CSVESGVGYTF. The CDR3 DNA sequence: TGCAGCGTTGAGTCGGGGGTCGGCTACACCTTC.

The chain uses TRBV5-1 and TRBJ2-7; 7 nucleotides match TRBD2. This CDR3 contains 17 residues. CDR1 is SGHRS and CDR2 is YFSETQ in the germline V gene. J lost 2 bases, V lost 1 base, and 12 bases had no gene match. Here the CDR3 reads CASSLTGTGTTPYEQYF. The CDR3 DNA sequence: TGCGCCAGCAGCTTGACCGGAACCGGGACTACCCCCTACGAGCAGTACTTC.